The 29 T cell receptor beta chains below all came from one sample that was sequenced in a study of CD4 and CD8 cells across lung adenocarcinoma regions. TCRdb called the PCR reads again in MiXCR, with one record for every CDR3 protein. Counted here are under 30,000 distinct CDR3 sequences, approximately 53% occurring once; the ten biggest clones make up around 42%. Sequencing was carried out using CD8+ T cells from the center of a lung tumor. The receptors were gathered from a male donor with lung adenocarcinoma. The CD4 and CD8 labels of this study may be unreliable.

This clonotype has a count of ten or more. The chain carries TRBV7-6 and TRBJ2-7; 7 nucleotides agree with TRBD2. The V segment lost 5 bases and the J segment 1 base; nucleotides outside the gene matches: 14. The germline V gene has CDR1 SGHVS and CDR2 FNYEAQ. The CDR3 extends over 17 amino acids. CDR3 nucleotides: TGTGCCAGCAGCCAAGACCCTAGCGGCGAACCGTCCTACGAGCAGTACTTC. Translating it yields CASSQDPSGEPSYEQYF.

The J gene is TRBJ2-1, the V gene TRBV28, with TRBD2 matching 15 bases. The CDR3 has 18 amino acids. Trimming cost V 5 bases and J 13 bases; bases outside gene matches: 18. Germline assignment: CDR1 MDHEN and CDR2 SYDVKM. The CDR3 DNA reads as TGTGCCAGCAGTCACCTGATAGGACTAGCGGGAGGGGGGGAGACCCAGTTCTTC. Amino acid sequence: CASSHLIGLAGGGETQFF.

CDR3 protein: CASSTLGRTDTQYF. CDR3 in DNA: TGTGCCAGCAGTACCCTAGGACGCACAGATACGCAGTATTTT. This chain uses TRBV27 with TRBJ2-3, with D hard to call. The germline V and J ends were trimmed by 5 bases and 1 base, with 10 bases remaining between them. Germline CDR1 is MNHEY and CDR2 is SMNVEV (reference sequence). This CDR3 is built from 14 residues.

As concerns this clonotype: A junction end diverges from the germline sequence, so it may reflect a read error. This chain joins TRBV6-1 and TRBJ2-5, with a tentative D call TRBD2 (5 bases). In germline, CDR1 is MNHNS, CDR2 SASEGT. The CDR3 runs 13 residues. CDR3 in amino acids: CASIRAAHNVLYF. Here the CDR3 DNA reads TGTGCCAGCATAAGAGCGGCTCACAACGTCCTGTATTTC.

The chain couples TRBV6-1 to TRBJ2-4; TRBD2 matches 7 bases. V gave up 6 bases and J gave up 5 bases; unmatched junction bases: 10. The CDR3 covers 15 residues. CDR1 is MNHNS and CDR2 is SASEGT in the germline V gene. This chain's CDR3 is CASSLSGREQNIQYF. In DNA form, the CDR3 reads TGTGCCAGCAGCCTTAGCGGGCGTGAGCAAAACATTCAGTACTTC.

V is TRBV7-2 and J is TRBJ2-3; TRBD2 agrees at 14 bases. The V gene end was trimmed by 5 bases and the J gene end by 4 bases; junction bases not matched to a gene: 2. The CDR3 length is 15 residues. From germline, CDR1 is SGHTA and CDR2 FQGNSA. The CDR3 is CASSPTSGGADTQYF. The DNA for the CDR3 is TGTGCCAGCAGCCCGACTAGCGGGGGGGCAGATACGCAGTATTTT.

The CDR3 DNA sequence: TGTGCCAGTAGAGTAGCGGGGGGAAATTACAATGAGCAGTTCTTC. Protein product: CASRVAGGNYNEQFF. The rearrangement uses TRBV6-1 and TRBJ2-1; 10 positions match TRBD2. Germline V CDR1 and CDR2: MNHNS, SASEGT. The CDR3 is 15 amino acids. The J segment lost 4 bases and the V segment lost 9 bases, leaving 9 bases of the junction unmatched.

In its sample, this clonotype was seen many times. An end of the junction does not agree with germline; a read error may underlie this. The CDR3 reads CASSLDTAGEQYF. The CDR3 DNA is TGTGCTAGCAGCTTAGACACGGCCGGCGAGCAGTACTTC. The chain recombines TRBV7-7 with TRBJ2-1; D gene ambiguous. Near its end, the DNA agrees better with TRBJ2-7, so the J call may be wrong. Germline loops: CDR1 SSHAT, CDR2 FNYEAQ (reference sequence). The CDR3 covers 13 residues.

Points on this clonotype: A much larger clone differs by one base, so this may be a read error. The chain joins TRBV4-1 to TRBJ2-1; D assignment may be TRBD1 or TRBD2 (5 bases each). V was shortened by 4 bases and J by 13 bases, with 17 bases between the two germline ends. Germline values: CDR1 MGHRA, CDR2 YSYEKL. The CDR3 contains 13 residues. CDR3 bases: TGCGCCAGCAGCCCCGGGACCCAAGAGACCCAGTTCTTC. The encoded protein is CASSPGTQETQFF.

The J gene is TRBJ2-1, the V gene TRBV6-1, with D possibly matching TRBD2 (5 bases). This CDR3 comprises 16 residues. With 2 bases removed from V and 12 bases from J, the gap between germline ends came to 23 bases. The V gene's germline CDR1 is MNHNS and CDR2 SASEGT. CDR3 DNA sequence: TGTGCCAGCAGTGAAACGTGGGCTAGGAGGACCGATACGCAGTTCTTC. This translates into CASSETWARRTDTQFF.

The genes are TRBV12-5 and TRBJ2-3; 7 bases agree with TRBD2. J was trimmed by 0 bases and V by 6 bases; bases with no gene match: 6. In germline, CDR1 is LGHNT, CDR2 FRNRAP. This CDR3 region has 15 residues. The CDR3 sequence is CASGQSGMSTDTQYF. CDR3 nucleotides: TGTGCTAGTGGGCAAAGCGGGATGAGCACAGATACGCAGTATTTT.

This clonotype was counted a single time. An end of the junction differs from the germline gene, which may be a read error. This rearrangement joins TRBV10-2 to TRBJ2-4; tentatively, D is TRBD1 or TRBD2 (5 bases each). The CDR3 extends over 14 amino acids. Per the germline V gene, CDR1 is WSHSY and CDR2 is SAAADI. The CDR3 DNA is TGCCGCGTCTCGGGGCTGACAGCGACAGATACGCAGTATTTC. It encodes CRVSGLTATDTQYF.

This clonotype was observed at least ten times. This rearrangement joins TRBV6-1 to TRBJ2-3, with 10 bases lining up with TRBD2. V trimming: 5 bases; J trimming: 4 bases; junction bases outside the gene matches: 6. This CDR3 spans 15 amino acids. CDR1 and CDR2 (germline): MNHNS, SASEGT. The CDR3 bases are TGTGCCAGCAGTCCGAGCGGGGGGGGACCAGATACGCAGTATTTT. The encoded protein is CASSPSGGGPDTQYF.

The V gene is TRBV10-2, the J gene TRBJ2-1; 8 nucleotides match TRBD2. The germline V gene has CDR1 WSHSY and CDR2 SAAADI. CDR3 length equals 14 residues. The V gene end was trimmed by 7 bases and the J gene end by 4 bases; junction bases not matched to a gene: 6. The CDR3 is CASTPGGGYNEQFF. CDR3 in DNA: TGCGCCAGCACCCCGGGGGGGGGATACAATGAGCAGTTCTTC.

On this clonotype: One end of the junction is discordant with germline, which a read error may explain. The CDR3 coding sequence is TGCGCCAGCAGGGAGTCTCTAGCGGGAGGGACAGATACGCAGTATTTC. Translated: CASRESLAGGTDTQYF. This chain uses TRBV10-1 with TRBJ2-3; 12 nucleotides line up with TRBD2. CDR3 size: 16 residues. Germline CDR1 is WNHNN and CDR2 is SYGVQD (reference sequence).

This clonotype was counted ten times or more. The rearrangement joins TRBV6-1 to TRBJ1-4; D is perhaps TRBD1 (5 bases). Trimming left V 7 bases short and J 4 bases short, with 10 bases between. Per germline, CDR1 MNHNS and CDR2 SASEGT. The CDR3 is made up of 13 amino acids. The DNA of the CDR3 is TGTGCCAGCAAGACAGCTCTTAATGAAAAACTGTTTTTT. Protein: CASKTALNEKLFF.

The gene calls are TRBV6-1 and TRBJ2-3; a possible D gene is TRBD2 (5 bases). Germline V gives CDR1 MNHNS, CDR2 SASEGT. This CDR3 region has 14 residues. CDR3 region: CAGIVGRGQDTQYF. The CDR3 bases are TGTGCGGGCATCGTGGGCCGAGGGCAAGATACGCAGTATTTT.

This sequence joins TRBV6-1 and TRBJ2-5; D gene unclear. The V gene lost 0 bases and the J gene lost 10 bases, with 36 bases spanning the gap. CDR3 length equals 21 residues. The germline V gene has CDR1 MNHNS and CDR2 SASEGT. The CDR3 loop reads CASSEALAAARACRAQDIQYF. CDR3 coding DNA: TGTGCCAGCAGTGAAGCGCTTGCCGCGGCACGCGCCTGCCGAGCCCAAGACATCCAGTACTTC.

The CDR3 spells CASSLGGWGTDTQYF. CDR3 in DNA: TGTGCCAGCAGTTTAGGGGGTTGGGGCACAGATACGCAGTATTTT. The chain recombines TRBV12-3 or TRBV12-4 with TRBJ2-3; D not certain. Trimming removed 1 base from V and 1 base from J, with 9 bases in between. CDR3 length equals 15 residues.

The V call is TRBV4-1, the J call TRBJ1-1; D is unclear. The CDR3 contains 14 residues. Looked up from germline, CDR1 is MGHRA and CDR2 is YSYEKL. Trimming removed 5 bases at V and 1 base at J, with 11 bases between. The CDR3 loop reads CASSYGASNTEAFF. CDR3 in DNA: TGCGCCAGCAGCTACGGAGCGTCGAACACTGAAGCTTTCTTT.

The V gene is TRBV6-1, the J gene TRBJ2-3, with D perhaps given as TRBD1 or TRBD2 (5 bases each). Judging by the DNA end, TRBJ2-1 fits better; the J call may be wrong. This CDR3 has 14 residues. Germline CDR1 reads MNHNS; CDR2 reads SASEGT. The CDR3 nucleotides read TGTGCCAGCAGACCGCCGGGACGAGCCGATGCGCAGTTCTTC. This codes for CASRPPGRADAQFF.

The chain links TRBV6-5 to TRBJ2-1; maybe TRBD2 (6 bases). Gene TRBJ2-7 matches the end of the DNA better, so the J call may be wrong. Germline V lookup: CDR1 MNHEY, CDR2 SVGAGI. There are 16 residues in the CDR3. For the CDR3, the DNA is TGTGCCAGCAGTTACTCTGGCCTGGGACTCCCCTACGAGCAGTACTTC. Protein: CASSYSGLGLPYEQYF.

The V and J genes are TRBV29-1 and TRBJ1-2; 7 bases line up with TRBD1. Trimming took 0 bases from V and 0 from J; bases not matched to a gene: 13. The CDR3 runs to 18 residues. Germline CDR1 SQVTM, CDR2 ANQGSEA. The CDR3 spells CSVEEPAGGGGTNYGYTF. CDR3 coding DNA: TGCAGCGTTGAAGAGCCGGCAGGGGGGGGGGGTACTAACTATGGCTACACCTTC.

The gene calls are TRBV30 and TRBJ2-1; D gene uncertain. The CDR3 is 15 amino acids. CDR1 GTSNPN and CDR2 SVGIG come from the germline V gene (reference sequence). V was shortened by 1 base and J by 2 bases, with 12 bases between the two germline ends. The CDR3 protein is CAWSGTGLAYNEQFF. In DNA, the CDR3 is TGTGCCTGGAGTGGGACGGGCCTGGCCTACAATGAGCAGTTCTTC.

The chain joins TRBV6-1 to TRBJ2-3, with 10 bases that match TRBD1. Judging by the DNA end, TRBJ2-4 fits better; the J call may be wrong. This CDR3 region has 16 residues. Germline-derived CDR1 and CDR2 are MNHNS and SASEGT. For the CDR3, the DNA is TGTGCCAGCAGTGAAGCCGGGACAGGGGTTAAGGATATTCAGTACTTC. It is translated as CASSEAGTGVKDIQYF.

This clonotype is classed as medium-sized (0.01 to 0.1%). V and J are TRBV6-5 and TRBJ1-2, with no clear D. Germline CDR1 and CDR2: MNHEY and SVGAGI. The CDR3 is made up of 14 amino acids. V was shortened by 4 bases and J by 6 bases, with 15 bases between the two germline ends. CDR3 DNA sequence: TGTGCCAGCAGTTCCGGTCCGGGGTGGGATGGCTACACCTTC. Translating it yields CASSSGPGWDGYTF.

As to this clonotype: An end of the junction differs from the germline gene, which may be a read error. The rearrangement uses TRBV6-1 and TRBJ2-3; 7 bases map to TRBD2. The V gene's germline CDR1 is MNHNS and CDR2 SASEGT. CDR3 size: 16 residues. The CDR3 sequence is CVSREAGPWVRNTQYF. The CDR3 coding sequence is TGTGTCAGCCGTGAAGCGGGGCCGTGGGTCAGAAATACGCAGTATTTC.

The chain has TRBV12-3 or TRBV12-4 and TRBJ2-1; 8 bases map to TRBD2. The V segment lost 2 bases and the J segment 6 bases; nucleotides outside the gene matches: 6. The CDR3 covers 15 residues. The CDR3 DNA follows: TGTGCCAGCAGTTTAAGAGCGGGAGCTAGCAATGAGCAGTTCTTC. This sequence encodes CASSLRAGASNEQFF.

By share, this clonotype ranks as medium-sized. The chain combines TRBV6-1 with TRBJ2-1, with 7 bases aligning to TRBD1. Germline values: CDR1 MNHNS, CDR2 SASEGT. J lost 3 bases, V lost 1 base, and 3 bases had no gene match. The CDR3 covers 15 residues. The DNA for the CDR3 is TGTGCCAGCAGTGAAGAGTCAGGGGGCTACAATGAGCAGTTCTTC. It codes for CASSEESGGYNEQFF.